This paragraph covers one T cell receptor (beta chain) sequence. The sample comes from a study of cytomegalovirus exposure and HLA in healthy donors. With 60 Vbeta and 13 Jbeta primers, the PCR was carried out. Only in-frame clones appear in the TCRdb table, and some are missing; sequencing was by immunoSEQ multiplex PCR. The sample includes about 140,000 clones, 75% seen only once; the top ten take 7%. Per germline, CDR1 LNHDA and CDR2 SQIVND (reference sequence). CDR3 length equals 11 residues. The sequenced sample consisted of PBMCs. This sequence was found in a man between 25 and 39 years old in good health and CMV-seronegative. V usage is TRBV19 and J usage is TRBJ1-1; no clear D. The CDR3 nucleotides are TGTGCGTCCGAAGGAGGCACTGAAGCTTTCTTT. Protein: CASEGGTEAFF.